A selection of T cell receptor beta chains follows, all from one sample in a study of T cells in Graves' hyperthyroidism and ophthalmopathy. TCRdb reprocessed the multiplex PCR reads with MiXCR, giving one entry per CDR3 protein. The sample consists of approximately 400,000 distinct CDR3 sequences, roughly 25% of them appearing once. The sample taken for sequencing was blood. These receptors were obtained from a man aged 45-60 years with Graves' hyperthyroidism. Each CDR3 is given with its conserved first and last residue. The D gene is left open where the match is weak. Some rows have no size entry. The others give once, few or many, or a class for an expanded clone.

V,size,D,J,DNA,CDR3
TRBV6-2/TRBV6-3,-,TRBD1,TRBJ1-5,TGTGCCAGCAGTCCACGGACAGGGGGTAAAAATCAGCCCCAGCATTTT,CASSPRTGGKNQPQHF
TRBV2,many,-,TRBJ1-4,TGTGCCAGCAGTCCCGACGGGGGAGAACTGTTTTTT,CASSPDGGELFF
TRBV9,-,-,TRBJ2-2,TGTGCCAGCAGCCCCTCAATTTTGGGGGAGCTGTTTTTT,CASSPSILGELFF
TRBV7-9,few,TRBD1,TRBJ1-5,TGTGCCAGCAGCTTGGGGACAGGGGGCGAGACCCAGCATTTT,CASSLGTGGETQHF
TRBV11-3,many,-,TRBJ2-7,TGTGCCAGCAGCTTAGAGGCTCTTTCCTACGAGCAGTACTTC,CASSLEALSYEQYF
TRBV10-3,few,TRBD2,TRBJ2-1,TGTGCCATCAACGGACTAGCGGAGAATGAGCAGTTCTTC,CAINGLAENEQFF
TRBV15,-,-,TRBJ2-2,TGTGCCACCAGCAGAGGTACCGACAGGAGGAACACCGGGGAGCTGTTTTTT,CATSRGTDRRNTGELFF
TRBV29-1,-,-,TRBJ2-7,TGCAGCGTTTTCACCCGGACCCGAGGGTACGAGCAGTACTTC,CSVFTRTRGYEQYF
TRBV11-2,many,-,TRBJ2-7,TGTGCCAGCATTGGACTCGACACCTACGAGCAGTACTTC,CASIGLDTYEQYF
TRBV3-1,many,-,TRBJ1-2,TGTGCCAGCAGCCTACTCGAGGGCTATGGCTACACCTTC,CASSLLEGYGYTF
TRBV29-1,-,TRBD1,TRBJ2-1,TGCAGCGCCCTACAGGGGACGGAATACAATGAGCAGTTCTTC,CSALQGTEYNEQFF
TRBV3-1,-,TRBD1,TRBJ2-1,TGTGCCAGCAGCGTAGGGGGACAGGGGTCTTTAAATGAGCAGTTCTTC,CASSVGGQGSLNEQFF
TRBV27,-,TRBD1,TRBJ2-7,TGTGCCAGCAGTTGGACAGGGAAAGGGGACTACGAGCAGTACTTC,CASSWTGKGDYEQYF
TRBV5-1,few,TRBD1,TRBJ1-2,TGCGCCAGCAGCTCTTCAGGGGGCGAGAATGGCTACACCTTC,CASSSSGGENGYTF
TRBV20-1,many,TRBD1,TRBJ2-3,TGCAGTGCTAGAGATCCGACAGGGTCCACAGATACGCAGTATTTT,CSARDPTGSTDTQYF
TRBV24-1,few,TRBD2,TRBJ2-3,TGTGCCACCAGTGATTTCTCGCGGAAAACCCTAGCGGGAGCACCGGATACGCAGTATTTT,CATSDFSRKTLAGAPDTQYF
TRBV6-1,-,-,TRBJ2-4,TGTGCCAGCAGTGAAGCGGTCAGAAACATTCAGTACTTC,CASSEAVRNIQYF
TRBV20-1,-,TRBD1,TRBJ2-7,TGCAGTGCTATCGACAGGGTCCACTACGAGCAGTACTTC,CSAIDRVHYEQYF
TRBV5-1,-,-,TRBJ1-6,TGCGCCAGCACCTTGGGACGGGATTCACCCCTCCACTTT,CASTLGRDSPLHF
TRBV11-3,-,-,TRBJ1-4,TGTGCCAGCAGCCGGGCCCCAACTAATGAAAAACTGTTTTTT,CASSRAPTNEKLFF
TRBV12-3/TRBV12-4,many,-,TRBJ2-1,TGTGCCAGCAGTTCTCCCCCCCCCGTAGGTAGCGCGGGAGAGCAGTTCTTC,CASSSPPPVGSAGEQFF
TRBV2,many,-,TRBJ1-5,TGTGCCAGCAGTCGAACGAAGGGTAATCAGCCCCAGCATTTT,CASSRTKGNQPQHF
TRBV13,-,-,TRBJ1-6,TGTGCCAGCAGAAATTGGGAATCACCCCTCCACTTT,CASRNWESPLHF
TRBV19,-,TRBD2,TRBJ2-2,TGTGCCAGCCTCCGGAGGGAGGGGACCGGGGAGCTGTTTTTT,CASLRREGTGELFF
TRBV2,many,TRBD2,TRBJ2-3,TGTGCCAGCAGTGAAGTTCGGGGAGGGCACGGTGGCACGCAGTATTTT,CASSEVRGGHGGTQYF
TRBV10-3,-,TRBD1,TRBJ2-7,TGTGCCATCAGTGAGGACAGGGCCCACGAGCAGTACTTC,CAISEDRAHEQYF
TRBV12-3/TRBV12-4,-,TRBD2,TRBJ2-3,TGCGCCAGCAGTTGGGAGGGGGATACGCAGTATTTT,CASSWEGDTQYF
TRBV18,many,-,TRBJ1-1,TGTGCCAGCTCACTCGTGGGCACTGAAGCTTTCTTT,CASSLVGTEAFF
TRBV7-2,many,TRBD1,TRBJ2-7,TGTGCCAGCAGCTTAGGACAGGGGGAATGGCAGTACTTC,CASSLGQGEWQYF
TRBV11-2,few,TRBD2,TRBJ2-5,TGTGCCAGCAGCTTAGAGAGGGCTAGCGGGACCTACTTC,CASSLERASGTYF
TRBV5-1,-,TRBD1,TRBJ2-1,TGCGCCAGCAGCTTTGGACAGGGAAACTACAATGAGCAGTTCTTC,CASSFGQGNYNEQFF
TRBV20-1,-,-,TRBJ2-1,TGCAGTGCTAGAGAAAACAATGAGCAGTTCTTC,CSARENNEQFF
TRBV19,-,TRBD1,TRBJ1-5,TGTGCCAGTAGTGGACAGGGGGGTGATCAGCCCCAGCATTTT,CASSGQGGDQPQHF
TRBV7-3,-,TRBD1,TRBJ2-1,TGTGCCAGCAGCTTGGGACAGGGGTATTTGACTGAGCAGTTCTTC,CASSLGQGYLTEQFF
TRBV7-9,few,-,TRBJ2-7,TGTGCCAGCGGGACCCGGAGCTCCTACGAGCAGTACTTC,CASGTRSSYEQYF
TRBV29-1,-,TRBD1,TRBJ2-7,TGCAGCGTTGAAGAGGGACAGAGCTACGAGCAGTACTTC,CSVEEGQSYEQYF
TRBV7-9,-,-,TRBJ2-7,TGTGCCAGCAGCTTAGGCCTCGGGGCAGGGGACTCCTACGAGCAGTACTTC,CASSLGLGAGDSYEQYF
TRBV20-1,-,-,TRBJ1-2,TGCAGTGCCGGAGCGGGGTCTGGGGGCTACACCTTC,CSAGAGSGGYTF
TRBV19,-,-,TRBJ2-2,TGTGCCAGTAGTATATACGAGAACACCGGGGAGCTGTTTTTT,CASSIYENTGELFF
TRBV7-2,few,-,TRBJ2-5,TGTGCCAGCAGCTTAACCCAGACAGCGGTTGTTTACTTC,CASSLTQTAVVYF
TRBV20-1,-,-,TRBJ2-2,TGCAGTGCTCCGGATCCGGGACAACCGACCGGGGAGCTGTTTTTT,CSAPDPGQPTGELFF
TRBV4-1,few,-,TRBJ2-1,TGCGCCAGCAGCCAAGATCTGAGACCGTTGTACAATGAGCAGTTCTTC,CASSQDLRPLYNEQFF
TRBV5-1,few,TRBD1,TRBJ2-7,TGCGCCAGCAGCGACGGGACAGGCTACGAGCAGTACTTC,CASSDGTGYEQYF
TRBV10-3,-,TRBD1,TRBJ2-3,TGTGCCATCAGCGAGGTTGCGAGGACAGGGAGTACAGATACGCAGTATTTT,CAISEVARTGSTDTQYF
TRBV28,few,TRBD1,TRBJ1-5,TGTGCCAGCAGTTACGGGACAGGTAATCAGCCCCAGCATTTT,CASSYGTGNQPQHF
TRBV6-2/TRBV6-3,-,TRBD2,TRBJ2-1,TGTGCCAGCAGTCGCGGACTAGCGGCGGAGCAGTTCTTC,CASSRGLAAEQFF
TRBV24-1,few,TRBD2,TRBJ2-3,TGTGCCACCAGTGAAGTAGCGGGAGTAAAGAATACGCAGTATTTT,CATSEVAGVKNTQYF
TRBV25-1,few,TRBD2,TRBJ2-5,TGTGCCAGCAGTGGACTAGCGGGAAGTCAAGAGACCCAGTACTTC,CASSGLAGSQETQYF
TRBV12-3/TRBV12-4,many,-,TRBJ2-7,TGTGCCAGCAGTCCCGGGGACCGCCCATACGAGCAGTACTTC,CASSPGDRPYEQYF
TRBV12-5,-,TRBD2,TRBJ2-7,TGTGCTAGTGCCGCTAGCGGGAGGCCCGACCAGTACTTC,CASAASGRPDQYF
TRBV11-3,many,TRBD2,TRBJ2-7,TGTGCCAGCAGCTCCTCTAGCGGGAGTGGGGAAGAGCAGTACTTC,CASSSSSGSGEEQYF